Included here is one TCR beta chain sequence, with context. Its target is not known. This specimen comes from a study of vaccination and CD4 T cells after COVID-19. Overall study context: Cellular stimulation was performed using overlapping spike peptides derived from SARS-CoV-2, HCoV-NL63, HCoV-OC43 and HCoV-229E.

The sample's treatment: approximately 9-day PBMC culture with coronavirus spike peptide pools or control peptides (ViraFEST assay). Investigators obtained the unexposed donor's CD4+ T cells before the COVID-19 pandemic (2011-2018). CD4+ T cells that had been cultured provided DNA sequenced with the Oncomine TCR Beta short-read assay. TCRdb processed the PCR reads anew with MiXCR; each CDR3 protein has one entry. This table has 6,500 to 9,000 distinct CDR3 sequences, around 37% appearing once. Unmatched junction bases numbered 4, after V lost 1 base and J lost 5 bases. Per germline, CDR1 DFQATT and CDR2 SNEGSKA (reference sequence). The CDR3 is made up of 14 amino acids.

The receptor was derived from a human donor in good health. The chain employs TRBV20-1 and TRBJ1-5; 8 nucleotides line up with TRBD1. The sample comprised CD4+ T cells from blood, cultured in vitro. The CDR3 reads CSARVGQGHQPQHF. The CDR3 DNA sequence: TGCAGTGCTAGAGTCGGACAGGGCCATCAGCCCCAGCATTTT.